Below are 25 T cell receptor beta chains sequenced from a single sample in a study of blood T cell repertoires in COVID-19. The protocol was immunoSEQ multiplex PCR, while the TCRdb copy is restricted to in-frame clones and leaves out a portion. There are approximately 280,000 clones in the sample; 90% occur only once, and 1.7% lies in the top ten. Specimen: PBMCs or T cells enriched from blood (not recorded which). The receptors were gathered from a woman younger than 30 with acute COVID-19.

V usage is TRBV2 and J usage is TRBJ2-2; D perhaps matches TRBD1 (6 bases). The CDR3 runs to 13 residues. Germline V CDR1 and CDR2: SNHLY, FYNNEI. V lost 7 bases and J lost 6, with 12 bases in between. CDR3 in DNA: TGTGCCAGCAAATCAGGGGACGCCGGGGAGCTGTTTTTT. Encoded protein: CASKSGDAGELFF.

The chain combines TRBV19 with TRBJ1-5; 8 bases fit TRBD1. This CDR3 is 13 amino acids long. V shed 7 bases and J 4 bases; nucleotides not matched to a gene: 3. Germline V gene data show CDR1 as LNHDA and CDR2 as SQIVND (reference sequence). The CDR3 sequence is CASMDRVNQPQHF. CDR3 DNA sequence: TGTGCCAGTATGGACAGGGTAAATCAGCCCCAGCATTTT.

This clone was picked up a small number of times. The chain joins TRBV10-1 to TRBJ2-1; 11 nucleotides line up with TRBD2. The length of the CDR3 is 16 residues. Germline CDR1 and CDR2: WNHNN and SYGVQD (reference sequence). Trimming at V came to 2 bases and at J to 8 bases, leaving 8 bases not matched to a gene. CDR3 nucleotide sequence: TGCGCCAGCAGTGAGCCTGGAACTAGCGGGAGTGATGAGCAGTTCTTC. Amino acids: CASSEPGTSGSDEQFF.

The chain joins TRBV5-1 to TRBJ2-7; perhaps TRBD2 as D (5 bases). The ends were cut back, 0 bases at V and 3 bases at J, with 13 bases in the middle. The CDR3 extends over 15 amino acids. The germline V gene encodes CDR1 SGHRS and CDR2 YFSETQ. In nucleotides, the CDR3 is TGCGCCAGCAGCTTGGATCTAGCAACCGGCTACGAGCAGTACTTC. It is translated as CASSLDLATGYEQYF.

The chain combines TRBV19 with TRBJ2-5, with D possibly matching TRBD2 (5 bases). This CDR3 is 13 amino acids long. CDR1 and CDR2 (germline): LNHDA, SQIVND (reference sequence). V was trimmed by 6 bases and J by 4 bases, leaving 12 bases between them. CDR3 coding DNA: TGTGCCAGTAGGCGAGGGAGTGGAGAGACCCAGTACTTC. Its translation: CASRRGSGETQYF.

This rearrangement joins TRBV5-1 to TRBJ2-7; D remains unclear. Per germline, CDR1 SGHRS and CDR2 YFSETQ. The CDR3 is made up of 13 amino acids. Trimming cost V 4 bases and J 1 base, with 9 bases left between them. The CDR3 region has the DNA TGCGCCAGCAGCCAATCGAGGTCCTACGAGCAGTACTTC. It yields the protein CASSQSRSYEQYF.

This chain uses TRBV15 with TRBJ1-1; D is perhaps TRBD1 (6 bases). Per germline, CDR1 LNHNV and CDR2 YYDKDF (reference sequence). Trimming shortened V by 1 base and J by 3 bases, and 15 bases separated the two germline ends. This CDR3 contains 16 residues. The CDR3 reads CATSRGQGKRDTEAFF. The CDR3 bases are TGTGCCACCAGCAGAGGGCAGGGGAAGAGAGACACTGAAGCTTTCTTT.

This sequence joins TRBV4-1 and TRBJ2-3; D perhaps matches TRBD1 (7 bases). CDR1 and CDR2 (germline): MGHRA, YSYEKL. The V end was cut by 5 bases, the J end by 10 bases, with 25 bases between. This CDR3 is built from 16 residues. The CDR3 region is CASSKTPQGGSGAQYF. The CDR3 nucleotides are TGCGCCAGCAGCAAAACCCCCCAGGGGGGCTCAGGTGCGCAGTATTTT.

The chain combines TRBV30 with TRBJ2-6; maybe TRBD1 (5 bases). V was clipped by 2 bases and J by 1 base, with 6 bases between them. This CDR3 has 14 amino acids. Germline CDR1 is GTSNPN and CDR2 is SVGIG (reference sequence). CDR3 DNA: TGTGCCTGGAGTTACAGGTCTGGGGCCAACGTCCTGACTTTC. Translated: CAWSYRSGANVLTF.

In DNA form, the CDR3 reads TGTGCCAGCAGCTTGGTGAGCGGGATCAGCACAGATACGCAGTATTTT. It encodes CASSLVSGISTDTQYF. V is TRBV5-5 and J is TRBJ2-3; 7 bases are a match to TRBD2. In germline, CDR1 is SGHKS, CDR2 YYEKEE (reference sequence). The CDR3 consists of 16 residues. The J segment lost 0 bases and the V segment lost 0 bases, leaving 4 bases of the junction unmatched. The full variable domain, rest sourced from reference TRBV5-5 and TRBJ2-3, is DAGVTQSPTHLIKTRGQQVTLRCSPISGHKSVSWYQQVLGQGPQFIFQYYEKEERGRGNFPDRFSARQFPNYSSELNVNALLLGDSALYLCASSLVSGISTDTQYFGPGTRLTVL.

The DNA for the CDR3 is TGTGCCAGCAGCTGGTGGTCAGGGTCGCGACTTTCTGAAAAACTGTTTTTT. This translates into CASSWWSGSRLSEKLFF. V gene TRBV5-6 combines with J gene TRBJ1-4, with a weak D call TRBD1 (5 bases). The germline V gene encodes CDR1 SGHDT and CDR2 YYEEEE. V lost 3 bases and J lost 7, with 22 bases in between. This CDR3 comprises 17 residues.

This chain connects TRBV7-9 to TRBJ2-1, with 12 bases lining up with TRBD2. Unmatched junction bases numbered 11, after V lost 5 bases and J lost 9 bases. CDR1 is SEHNR and CDR2 is FQNEAQ in the germline V gene (reference sequence). The CDR3 length is 16 residues. DNA of the CDR3: TGTGCCAGCAGCCGAGGACCTAGCGGGAGGGCCTCTGAGCAGTTCTTC. Translated, it gives CASSRGPSGRASEQFF.

The sample holds one count of this clone. The chain couples TRBV3-1 (or the pseudogene TRBV3-2) to TRBJ1-6; no definite D call. Trimming cost V 1 base and J 6 bases, with 19 bases left between them. CDR3 length: 18 residues. Germline V lookup: CDR1 LGHDT, CDR2 YNNKEL (reference sequence). CDR3: CASSQVRSRGAPNSPLHF. CDR3 sequence (DNA): TGTGCCAGCAGCCAAGTCCGGAGCAGAGGTGCCCCTAATTCACCCCTCCACTTT.

This clone was seen a single time. The V and J genes are TRBV27 and TRBJ1-5; the match to TRBD1 covers 10 bases. The CDR3 has 19 amino acids. Germline CDR1 reads MNHEY; CDR2 reads SMNVEV (reference sequence). Unmatched junction bases numbered 15, after V lost 5 bases and J lost 2 bases. Here the CDR3 reads CASSKTSFLGQGGNQPQHF. DNA of the CDR3: TGTGCCAGCAGTAAGACGAGCTTTCTCGGACAGGGGGGCAATCAGCCCCAGCATTTT.

This rearrangement joins TRBV20-1 to TRBJ1-1; D gene ambiguous. Germline CDR1 and CDR2: DFQATT and SNEGSKA (reference sequence). V was pared by 3 bases and J by 2 bases, with 13 bases between. This CDR3 is 14 amino acids long. The CDR3 DNA is TGCAGTGCTAGTCCCGGGTCAATCAACACTGAAGCTTTCTTT. This translates into CSASPGSINTEAFF.

The chain couples TRBV7-3 to TRBJ1-2; D perhaps matches TRBD1 (5 bases). From germline, CDR1 is SGHTA and CDR2 FQGTGA. Deletions cut 7 bases from V and 11 bases from J, with 32 bases between. This CDR3 comprises 17 residues. The chain's CDR3 is CASNDGGQNDLGDLYTF. The CDR3 DNA reads TGTGCCAGCAACGACGGTGGGCAAAATGACCTAGGGGACTTATACACCTTC. Full variable domain (rest looked up from reference TRBV7-3 and TRBJ1-2): GAGVSQTPSNKVTEKGKYVELRCDPISGHTALYWYRQSLGQGPEFLIYFQGTGAADDSGLPNDRFFAVRPEGSVSTLKIQRTERGDSAVYLCASNDGGQNDLGDLYTFGSGTRLTVV.

J is TRBJ1-4 and V is TRBV4-2; D call uncertain. Trimming took 0 bases from V and 7 from J, leaving 15 bases between them. Germline CDR1 reads LGHNA; CDR2 reads YNFKEQ. This CDR3 comprises 16 residues. The CDR3: CASSQEEVFGVEKLFF. DNA for the CDR3: TGTGCCAGCAGCCAAGAAGAAGTGTTCGGGGTTGAAAAACTGTTTTTT.

The V and J genes are TRBV7-5 and TRBJ1-2; the D segment call TRBD1 is taken from the table without a DNA check. TRBV7-5 is a pseudogene segment. The CDR3 sequence is 16 residues long. CDR3 nucleotide sequence: TGTGCCAGAAGCCCCATAGGGGGACAGGGAGGGTATGGCTACACCTTC. Translation: CARSPIGGQGGYGYTF.

V and J are TRBV28 and TRBJ2-4, with D possibly matching TRBD2 (6 bases). V was shortened by 6 bases and J by 8 bases, with 20 bases between the two germline ends. The CDR3 sequence is 15 residues long. Germline V gene sequence: CDR1 MDHEN, CDR2 SYDVKM. CDR3 DNA sequence: TGTGCCAGCAGCCTTATGGGGACTGGGCGGCACATTCAGTACTTC. Residues: CASSLMGTGRHIQYF.

The chain joins TRBV29-1 to TRBJ1-3; 8 positions match TRBD1. CDR3 length: 17 residues. CDR1 is SQVTM and CDR2 is ANQGSEA in the germline V gene. V lost 1 base, J lost 0 bases, and 8 bases stayed unmatched. DNA of the CDR3: TGCAGCGTTGAAGGGACAGGGAATCCAAACTCTGGAAACACCATATATTTT. Its protein is CSVEGTGNPNSGNTIYF.

This sequence joins TRBV5-1 and TRBJ2-2; TRBD1 aligns across 7 bases. This CDR3 spans 16 amino acids. Trimming removed 5 bases from V and 6 bases from J; junction bases left unmatched: 13. The germline CDR1 and CDR2 sequences are SGHRS and YFSETQ. This CDR3 is CASRPTGLLGSGELFF. CDR3 bases: TGCGCCAGCAGGCCGACAGGGCTTCTCGGCTCCGGGGAGCTGTTTTTT.

The rearrangement joins TRBV6-5 to TRBJ2-3; a possible D gene is TRBD2 (5 bases). Germline loops: CDR1 MNHEY, CDR2 SVGAGI. V lost 2 bases, J lost 6 bases, and 9 bases lay in between. This CDR3 is built from 13 residues. The CDR3 protein is CASSYEGGDTQYF. CDR3 DNA sequence: TGTGCCAGCAGTTACGAGGGCGGGGATACGCAGTATTTT.

V usage is TRBV15 and J usage is TRBJ2-7, with TRBD2 matching 10 bases. Germline V CDR1 and CDR2: LNHNV, YYDKDF (reference sequence). CDR3 length: 16 amino acids. Trimming cost V 0 bases and J 3 bases; bases outside gene matches: 5. CDR3 nucleotides: TGTGCCACCAGCAGAGACCTAGCGGGAGCTGGCTACGAGCAGTACTTC. Its protein product is CATSRDLAGAGYEQYF.

Comments on this clone: Other nucleotide sequences in the sample specify the same CDR3. The chain couples TRBV5-1 to TRBJ2-7, with TRBD2 matching 8 bases. The V segment lost 0 bases and the J segment 4 bases; nucleotides outside the gene matches: 9. The CDR3 is 16 amino acids. The germline CDR1 and CDR2 sequences are SGHRS and YFSETQ. CDR3 sequence reads: CASSLGGSGSLYEQYF. DNA for the CDR3: TGCGCCAGCAGCTTGGGAGGCAGCGGGAGTTTGTACGAGCAGTACTTC.

This chain connects TRBV2 to TRBJ1-4; tentatively, D is TRBD1 (6 bases). The V end was cut by 7 bases, the J end by 8 bases, with 20 bases between. This CDR3 has 15 amino acids. The germline V gene has CDR1 SNHLY and CDR2 FYNNEI. CDR3 bases: TGTGCCAGCACCATCCGGGACGGAAGGGGGGAAAAACTGTTTTTT. It is translated as CASTIRDGRGEKLFF.